This is a list of T cell receptor beta chains from one sample in a study of response to subunit inactivated influenza vaccine. TCRdb processed the RT-PCR reads anew with MiXCR; each CDR3 protein has one entry. The data show approximately 170,000 distinct CDR3 sequences, with under 15% seen just once and about 28% held by the top ten. The source material was CD8+ T cells sorted from PBMCs, sampled approximately 5 days after vaccination. The receptors come from a man over 45 who received an inactivated influenza vaccine. Each CDR3 is given with its conserved first and last residue. The order of the fields is clone size, V gene, D gene, J gene, CDR3 DNA, CDR3 protein. The D gene is left open where the match is weak. Only part of the rows carry a size: once, few, many, or a class if the clone is expanded.

few,TRBV6-5,-,TRBJ2-5,TGTGCCAGCAGTTACTACGGATGGGAGACCCAGTACTTC,CASSYYGWETQYF
-,TRBV12-3/TRBV12-4,-,TRBJ2-7,TGTGCCAGCAGTTTACCGGGGGGCATCTACGAGCAGTACTTC,CASSLPGGIYEQYF
few,TRBV7-8,TRBD2,TRBJ2-7,TGTGCCAGCAGCGGCCAGCGGGAGGACTCCTACGAGCAGTACTTC,CASSGQREDSYEQYF
few,TRBV27,-,TRBJ1-1,TGTGCCAGCAGTTTGTGGGGCGGTCGGATCACTGAAGCTTTCTTT,CASSLWGGRITEAFF
many,TRBV11-2,-,TRBJ1-1,TGTGCCAGCAGCTGGCAGCAGAACACTGAAGCTTTCTTT,CASSWQQNTEAFF
-,TRBV5-1,TRBD1,TRBJ2-1,TGCGCCAGCAGCGAGACAGGGTATGAGCAGTTCTTC,CASSETGYEQFF
-,TRBV7-9,TRBD1,TRBJ2-1,TGTGCCAGCAGCCCGGACAGGGTGGACAATGAGCAGTTCTTC,CASSPDRVDNEQFF
-,TRBV6-1,-,TRBJ2-7,TGTGCCACCCTGGGTGGGCAGTCCTACGAGCAGTACTTC,CATLGGQSYEQYF
-,TRBV20-1,TRBD2,TRBJ2-7,TGCAGTGCTAGAGGGCTAGCGGGCCTCGCCCCCTACGAGCAGTACTTC,CSARGLAGLAPYEQYF
-,TRBV7-2,TRBD1,TRBJ1-3,TGTGCCAGCAGCTTAGGACAGGGAGGTGGAAACACCATATATTTT,CASSLGQGGGNTIYF
many,TRBV12-3/TRBV12-4,TRBD1,TRBJ2-1,TGTGCCAGCAGTCTGGACAGGGTTTACAATGAGCAGTTCTTC,CASSLDRVYNEQFF
-,TRBV5-1,TRBD1,TRBJ2-1,TGCGCCAGCAGCCCGACAGGGAATACATACAATGAGCAGTTCTTC,CASSPTGNTYNEQFF
few,TRBV4-2,TRBD2,TRBJ2-2,TGTGCCAGCAGCCAGGGGACTAGCGGGACCGGGGAGCTGTTTTTT,CASSQGTSGTGELFF
-,TRBV7-9,-,TRBJ2-3,TGTGCCAGCACTGGAGGGAGAGATACGCAGTATTTT,CASTGGRDTQYF
-,TRBV30,-,TRBJ2-7,TGTGCCTGTTCACGAGGGGCAGGCGACGAGCAGTACTTC,CACSRGAGDEQYF
-,TRBV27,-,TRBJ2-1,TGTGCCAGCAGAGTTGGAGCCAACTCCTACAATGAGCAGTTCTTC,CASRVGANSYNEQFF
-,TRBV5-1,-,TRBJ1-1,TGCGCCAGCAGCTTGAATCCTCCGAACACTGAAGCTTTCTTT,CASSLNPPNTEAFF
-,TRBV7-9,-,TRBJ2-2,TGTGCCGCCCAGGAAAACACCGGGGAGCTGTTTTTT,CAAQENTGELFF
-,TRBV10-2,-,TRBJ1-1,TGCGCCAGCAGTGAGGGAAACACTGAAGCTTTCTTT,CASSEGNTEAFF
many,TRBV28,-,TRBJ2-1,TGTGCCAGCAGTTTATCCGGCATCTACAATGAGCAGTTCTTC,CASSLSGIYNEQFF
-,TRBV10-3,TRBD1,TRBJ2-7,TGTGCCATCAGTGAGGGGACAGGGAAAGAGGACTACGAGCAGTACTTC,CAISEGTGKEDYEQYF
-,TRBV5-6,-,TRBJ2-5,TGTGCCAGCATCGTGAGCGCGGGCTTCGGCCAAGAGACCCAGTACTTC,CASIVSAGFGQETQYF
-,TRBV7-9,TRBD1,TRBJ2-7,TGTGCCAGCAGCGGCACAGCCGGGACAGGGGCAGTCGAGCAGTACTTC,CASSGTAGTGAVEQYF
-,TRBV4-1,-,TRBJ1-2,TGCGCCAGCAGCCAAGTTGACGCAGCCTTAAACCCTTATGGCTACACCTTC,CASSQVDAALNPYGYTF
few,TRBV12-3/TRBV12-4,-,TRBJ2-3,TGTGCCAGCAGCACCTGGGCAGGGGGGGATGGCACAGATACGCAGTATTTT,CASSTWAGGDGTDTQYF
-,TRBV13,-,TRBJ2-7,TGTGCCAGCGGCCCCGGGCCCGTCTGCTCGCAGTACTTC,CASGPGPVCSQYF
many,TRBV7-7,-,TRBJ2-5,TGTGCTAGCAGCTTAGATATTACTTACAGGGAGACCCAGTACTTC,CASSLDITYRETQYF
few,TRBV28,-,TRBJ1-1,TGTGCCAGCAGTTTCGGCAGGCGGAACACTGAAGCTTTCTTT,CASSFGRRNTEAFF
few,TRBV6-9,-,TRBJ1-1,TGTGCCAGCAGGGGTAACGGGGGGCGAATCACTGAAGCTTTCTTT,CASRGNGGRITEAFF
many,TRBV9,-,TRBJ2-3,TGTGCCAGCAGCCCCCCGTTTAGCACAGATACGCAGTATTTT,CASSPPFSTDTQYF
few,TRBV12-3/TRBV12-4,-,TRBJ2-1,TGTGCCAGCAGTTTGGGGGTATGGATATACAATGAGCAGTTCTTC,CASSLGVWIYNEQFF